Presented here are 30 T cell receptor beta chains from one specimen sequenced in a study of shared clonotypes between healthy human individuals. Profiling relied on immunoSEQ multiplex PCR, and the TCRdb table lists in-frame clones only, not all of them. The sample contains millions of clones, more than 90% of which appear only once. The sequencing input was naive CD4+ T cells sorted from blood. Described subset: CD45RA+ positively selected. The source of these receptors is a man aged 18 to 35 in good health.

The CDR3 loop is CASSYDRGVLFF. CDR3 nucleotides: TGTGCCAGTAGCTATGACAGGGGAGTGCTGTTCTTC. The chain combines TRBV19 with TRBJ2-1, with TRBD1 matching over 8 bases. V was pared by 6 bases and J by 15 bases, with 10 bases of the junction left unmatched. The CDR3 sequence is 12 residues long. Germline lookup yields CDR1 LNHDA and CDR2 SQIVND (reference sequence).

This chain uses TRBV10-2 with TRBJ2-7; 7 bases align to TRBD1. The CDR3 covers 13 residues. The V segment lost 6 bases and the J segment 3 bases; nucleotides outside the gene matches: 5. Germline loops: CDR1 WSHSY, CDR2 SAAADI. The chain's CDR3 is CASSQGQIYEQYF. The CDR3 DNA reads TGCGCCAGCAGCCAGGGACAGATCTACGAGCAGTACTTC.

This chain links TRBV6-6 with TRBJ1-3, with unresolved D. Germline V gives CDR1 MNHNY, CDR2 SVGAGI (reference sequence). Trimming stripped 0 bases from V and 3 bases from J, with 9 bases between. The CDR3 consists of 15 residues. The CDR3 region has the DNA TGTGCCAGCAGTTACTCGAGACCAGGTGGAAACACCATATATTTT. Its translation is CASSYSRPGGNTIYF.

This rearrangement joins TRBV5-6 to TRBJ2-1, with 9 bases lining up with TRBD2. V gave up 4 bases and J gave up 4 bases; unmatched junction bases: 6. Germline lookup yields CDR1 SGHDT and CDR2 YYEEEE. This CDR3 region has 15 residues. The CDR3 DNA reads as TGTGCCAGCAGCCTTAGCGGGGGCCCATACAATGAGCAGTTCTTC. This codes for CASSLSGGPYNEQFF.

CDR3 sequence (DNA): TGTGCCAGCAGTGACACTAGCGGGCGTTCCTACGAGCAGTACTTC. Residues: CASSDTSGRSYEQYF. The chain links TRBV25-1 to TRBJ2-7, with 9 bases lining up with TRBD2. Germline lookup yields CDR1 MGHDK and CDR2 SYGVNS. The J segment lost 1 base and the V segment lost 3 bases, leaving 4 bases of the junction unmatched. The CDR3 spans 15 residues.

This clone was recorded once. V is TRBV10-3 and J is TRBJ2-7; 9 positions match TRBD1. Trimming removed 6 bases from V and 5 bases from J; junction bases left unmatched: 8. Germline V CDR1 and CDR2: ENHRY, SYGVKD. This CDR3 is built from 14 residues. The DNA of the CDR3 is TGTGCCATCAGATCACAGGGGGCGAGTAACGAGCAGTACTTC. Encoded protein: CAIRSQGASNEQYF.

The J gene is TRBJ1-1, the V gene TRBV10-3; D is unresolved. CDR1 is ENHRY and CDR2 is SYGVKD in the germline V gene. Trimming removed 5 bases at V and 4 bases at J, with 11 bases between. The CDR3 length is 13 residues. The chain's CDR3 is CAISRNSATEAFF. The DNA of the CDR3 is TGTGCCATCAGTAGGAACAGCGCCACTGAAGCTTTCTTT.

With regard to this clone: Other nucleotide sequences from this sample produce the same CDR3. The chain has TRBV28 and TRBJ1-2; D not certain. With 5 bases removed from V and 2 bases from J, the gap between germline ends came to 12 bases. Germline V gene lookup returns CDR1 MDHEN and CDR2 SYDVKM. CDR3 length: 14 amino acids. Written as DNA, the CDR3 is TGTGCCAGCAGTCCCCGAGGCAGGAACTATGGCTACACCTTC. The encoded protein is CASSPRGRNYGYTF.

V gene TRBV7-2 combines with J gene TRBJ1-4; TRBD1 agrees at 10 bases. CDR1 SGHTA and CDR2 FQGNSA come from the germline V gene. V lost 8 bases, J lost 5 bases, and 5 bases stayed unmatched. The CDR3 is 14 residues long. The CDR3 DNA reads as TGTGCCAGCTCGCCGGGACAGGGGAATGAAAAACTGTTTTTT. Protein product: CASSPGQGNEKLFF.

This chain connects TRBV19 to TRBJ1-3, with 8 bases that match TRBD1. V lost 9 bases and J lost 0; bases outside the gene matches: 4. Per the germline V gene, CDR1 is LNHDA and CDR2 is SQIVND (reference sequence). CDR3 length: 14 residues. The CDR3: CARRTGLSGNTIYF. The CDR3 DNA sequence: TGTGCCAGAAGGACAGGGCTCTCTGGAAACACCATATATTTT.

The chain uses TRBV19 and TRBJ2-5, with a tentative D call TRBD1 (5 bases). CDR3 length: 14 residues. CDR1 is LNHDA, CDR2 SQIVND, per germline (reference sequence). Trimming shortened V by 3 bases and J by 3 bases, and 11 bases separated the two germline ends. The CDR3 is CASSIVGAKETQYF. The CDR3 nucleotides are TGTGCCAGTAGTATTGTTGGGGCCAAAGAGACCCAGTACTTC.

The chain links TRBV10-3 to TRBJ2-3; D unclear. This CDR3 is 14 amino acids long. Germline CDR1 is ENHRY and CDR2 is SYGVKD. Trimming shortened V by 2 bases and J by 2 bases, and 8 bases separated the two germline ends. In DNA, the CDR3 is TGTGCCATCAGTGAGAAGCAGACCACAGATACGCAGTATTTT. Translation gives CAISEKQTTDTQYF.

This chain uses TRBV2 with TRBJ2-6, with D perhaps being TRBD1 or TRBD2 (5 bases each). Trimming left V 6 bases short and J 2 bases short, with 11 bases between. Germline CDR1 and CDR2: SNHLY and FYNNEI. The CDR3 runs 15 residues. DNA of the CDR3: TGTGCCAGCAGGGGGATGGGGGCTGGGGCCAACGTCCTGACTTTC. It translates to CASRGMGAGANVLTF.

There are a few counts of this clone. This chain connects TRBV30 to TRBJ1-6; 9 nucleotides match TRBD1. Germline CDR1 GTSNPN, CDR2 SVGIG (reference sequence). The CDR3 contains 14 residues. The V gene end was trimmed by 6 bases and the J gene end by 10 bases; junction bases not matched to a gene: 10. This CDR3 reads CACNPGTGRSPLHF. The CDR3 bases are TGTGCCTGCAACCCCGGGACAGGGAGATCACCCCTCCACTTT.

The chain links TRBV7-8 to TRBJ2-7; D remains ambiguous. Germline V lookup: CDR1 SGHVS, CDR2 FQNEAQ. Trimming took off 0 bases at V and 2 bases at J, with 8 bases between the two ends. The CDR3 sequence is 14 residues long. CDR3 sequence: CASSLASGPYEQYF. The CDR3 DNA reads TGTGCCAGCAGCTTAGCGTCGGGCCCCTACGAGCAGTACTTC.

The rearrangement joins TRBV5-1 to TRBJ2-7; 9 positions agree with TRBD1. J lost 3 bases, V lost 4 bases, and 5 bases had no gene match. The CDR3 loop spans 14 amino acids. CDR1 SGHRS and CDR2 YFSETQ come from the germline V gene. Here the CDR3 DNA reads TGCGCCAGCAGCGCGGGGACAGGGCACTACGAGCAGTACTTC. This codes for CASSAGTGHYEQYF.

The genes are TRBV30 and TRBJ2-1; maybe TRBD2 (5 bases). The germline V gene has CDR1 GTSNPN and CDR2 SVGIG (reference sequence). This CDR3 has 16 amino acids. Deletions cut 2 bases from V and 4 bases from J, with 18 bases between. The CDR3 loop is CAWSLGGGGLYNEQFF. CDR3 coding DNA: TGTGCCTGGAGTTTAGGAGGTGGCGGTTTATACAATGAGCAGTTCTTC.

Notes on this clone: The sample has other DNA sequences that encode this CDR3 too. The rearrangement links TRBV10-1 to TRBJ2-7; a weak D match, TRBD1 (5 bases). CDR3 size: 13 residues. Trimming stripped 5 bases from V and 1 base from J, with 9 bases between. Looked up from germline, CDR1 is WNHNN and CDR2 is SYGVQD (reference sequence). The CDR3 nucleotides are TGCGCCAGCAGTCCTTCAGGGTCCTACGAGCAGTACTTC. Translation gives CASSPSGSYEQYF.

Only a few counts were recorded for this clone. This sequence joins TRBV2 and TRBJ1-5; D call uncertain. The germline CDR1 and CDR2 sequences are SNHLY and FYNNEI. CDR3 length equals 15 residues. Trimming took 4 bases from V and 0 from J, leaving 10 bases between them. The CDR3 protein is CASSVTADSNQPQHF. In DNA form, the CDR3 reads TGTGCCAGCAGTGTTACAGCGGATAGCAATCAGCCCCAGCATTTT. Variable domain in full (rest from reference TRBV2 and TRBJ1-5): EPEVTQTPSHQVTQMGQEVILRCVPISNHLYFYWYRQILGQKVEFLVSFYNNEISEKSEIFDDQFSVERPDGSNFTLKIRSTKLEDSAMYFCASSVTADSNQPQHFGDGTRLSIL.

This rearrangement joins TRBV4-1 to TRBJ1-1; 7 bases line up with TRBD1. With V trimmed by 6 bases and J by 5 bases, 12 bases remained unmatched. The germline V gene has CDR1 MGHRA and CDR2 YSYEKL. This CDR3 region has 15 residues. CDR3 in amino acids: CASRTNTGERTEAFF. In DNA, the CDR3 is TGCGCCAGCAGAACAAATACAGGGGAAAGGACTGAAGCTTTCTTT.

The V gene is TRBV5-6, the J gene TRBJ2-7; no clear D. This CDR3 region has 16 residues. The V end was cut by 3 bases, the J end by 6 bases, with 22 bases between. CDR1 is SGHDT, CDR2 YYEEEE, per germline. The CDR3 spells CASSSISFGYSIEQYF. As DNA, the CDR3 is TGTGCCAGCAGCTCCATCTCCTTCGGATACTCCATCGAGCAGTACTTC.

V is TRBV28 and J is TRBJ2-3, with D maybe TRBD1 (6 bases). Deletions cut 2 bases from V and 0 bases from J, with 9 bases between. Germline V gene data show CDR1 as MDHEN and CDR2 as SYDVKM. The CDR3 covers 15 residues. As DNA, the CDR3 is TGTGCCAGCAGTTTACCAGGGGCTAGCACAGATACGCAGTATTTT. Protein: CASSLPGASTDTQYF.

The V call is TRBV12-5, the J call TRBJ2-5; possible D gene TRBD1, 6 bases. The CDR3 length is 16 residues. Trimming pared 0 bases from V and 9 bases from J, leaving 20 bases between. The germline V gene has CDR1 LGHNT and CDR2 FRNRAP. Here the CDR3 DNA reads TGTGCTAGTGGTTTGGTACAAAAGGGGGTCCGTTGGGCCCAGTACTTC. Translation: CASGLVQKGVRWAQYF.

The chain has TRBV30 and TRBJ1-6; 8 bases line up with TRBD1. Trimming at V came to 4 bases and at J to 10 bases, leaving 6 bases not matched to a gene. The CDR3 contains 13 residues. Germline CDR1 is GTSNPN and CDR2 is SVGIG (reference sequence). CDR3 bases: TGTGCCTGGAACGGACAGGGCGAATCACCCCTCCACTTT. Translation gives CAWNGQGESPLHF.

The chain links TRBV2 to TRBJ2-1, with 7 bases matching TRBD1. The CDR3 sequence is 14 residues long. The trim removed 6 bases at V and 2 bases at J, leaving 4 bases unmatched. Germline V gene lookup returns CDR1 SNHLY and CDR2 FYNNEI. The CDR3 spells CASRGTAAYNEQFF. The DNA of the CDR3 is TGTGCCAGCAGAGGGACAGCCGCCTACAATGAGCAGTTCTTC.

V usage is TRBV4-1 and J usage is TRBJ2-1; 7 nucleotides align to TRBD1. From germline, CDR1 is MGHRA and CDR2 YSYEKL. The CDR3 sequence is 17 residues long. Trimming removed 1 base from V and 4 bases from J; junction bases left unmatched: 10. The CDR3, as DNA: TGCGCCAGCAGCCAAGCGCCAGGGGGACAGAAATACAATGAGCAGTTCTTC. Translation gives CASSQAPGGQKYNEQFF.

The chain has TRBV30 and TRBJ2-1, with 8 nucleotides matching TRBD2. The germline V gene encodes CDR1 GTSNPN and CDR2 SVGIG (reference sequence). This CDR3 is built from 16 residues. Unmatched junction bases numbered 7, after V lost 0 bases and J lost 3 bases. CDR3 region: CAWSVLTSGNYNEQFF. Written as DNA, the CDR3 is TGTGCCTGGAGTGTACTAACTAGCGGAAACTACAATGAGCAGTTCTTC.

Concerning this clone itself: The same CDR3 can be traced to other DNA sequences in this sample. The chain uses TRBV6-5 and TRBJ2-7, with 10 bases matching TRBD2. V shed 0 bases and J 4 bases; nucleotides not matched to a gene: 3. Germline V gene data show CDR1 as MNHEY and CDR2 as SVGAGI. This CDR3 is 15 amino acids long. The CDR3 nucleotides read TGTGCCAGCAGTTACTCTTCTAGCGGGAGTTACGAGCAGTACTTC. Translating it yields CASSYSSSGSYEQYF.

V and J are TRBV5-5 and TRBJ1-2; 8 positions agree with TRBD1. The CDR3 has 14 amino acids. CDR1 and CDR2 from the germline V gene are SGHKS and YYEKEE (reference sequence). Losses at the gene ends were 0 bases for V and 3 bases for J; bases not matched to a gene: 1. Here the CDR3 DNA reads TGTGCCAGCAGCTTGGGACAGGGGTACTATGGCTACACCTTC. The encoded protein is CASSLGQGYYGYTF. Using reference TRBV5-5 and TRBJ1-2 for the parts outside the CDR3, the full variable domain is DAGVTQSPTHLIKTRGQQVTLRCSPISGHKSVSWYQQVLGQGPQFIFQYYEKEERGRGNFPDRFSARQFPNYSSELNVNALLLGDSALYLCASSLGQGYYGYTFGSGTRLTVV.

V is TRBV25-1 and J is TRBJ2-2, with a weak D call TRBD2 (6 bases). V was trimmed by 6 bases and J by 2 bases, leaving 13 bases between them. The V gene's germline CDR1 is MGHDK and CDR2 SYGVNS. This CDR3 spans 15 amino acids. In DNA, the CDR3 is TGTGCCAGCAGCCTGTGGGGGGTAAACACCGGGGAGCTGTTTTTT. Translated, it gives CASSLWGVNTGELFF.